Presented here are 14 T cell receptor beta chains from one specimen sequenced in a study of T cells after yellow fever vaccination. TCRdb reanalysed the 5' RACE reads using MiXCR and keeps one entry per CDR3 protein. The table shows roughly 96,000 distinct CDR3 sequences, with 8% to 10% occurring only once. The source was CD8+ T cells not binding an NS4B(214-222) dextramer, sorted from PBMCs, collected roughly 14 days after the first yellow fever vaccination. All receptors derive from a man younger than 35 who received the YFV17D yellow fever vaccine.

This clonotype has only a few counts. The chain joins TRBV25-1 to TRBJ1-6; D unclear. V was shortened by 3 bases and J by 10 bases, with 13 bases between the two germline ends. CDR1 is MGHDK, CDR2 SYGVNS, per germline. This CDR3 has 14 amino acids. CDR3 bases: TGTGCCAGCAGTGAGGGGTCAACACGGTCACCCCTCCACTTT. This translates into CASSEGSTRSPLHF.

J is TRBJ2-7 and V is TRBV5-1; TRBD1 agrees at 9 bases. V was clipped by 3 bases and J by 3 bases; unmatched bases: 1. CDR1 is SGHRS and CDR2 is YFSETQ in the germline V gene. This CDR3 region has 13 residues. For the CDR3, the DNA is TGCGCCAGCAGCTGGGGACAGGGCTACGAGCAGTACTTC. Encoded protein: CASSWGQGYEQYF.

This clonotype was seen only a few times. V usage is TRBV19 and J usage is TRBJ2-2; TRBD2 might be the D (6 bases). Per the germline V gene, CDR1 is LNHDA and CDR2 is SQIVND (reference sequence). This CDR3 is 14 amino acids long. The V and J ends lost 6 bases and 5 bases respectively, with 13 bases between them. The CDR3 region is CASREGSTTGELFF. The CDR3 bases are TGTGCCAGTAGGGAGGGATCTACTACCGGGGAGCTGTTTTTT.

This clonotype was observed a few times. The rearrangement uses TRBV3-1 and TRBJ2-1; TRBD2 might be the D (6 bases). Germline assignment: CDR1 LGHDT and CDR2 YNNKEL (reference sequence). The CDR3 is 12 amino acids. Trimming took 3 bases from V and 8 from J, leaving 8 bases between them. The CDR3 is CASSQPGDEQFF. The CDR3 DNA is TGTGCCAGCAGCCAGCCGGGGGATGAGCAGTTCTTC.

This clonotype was detected ten times or more. V usage is TRBV11-2 and J usage is TRBJ1-1, with D possibly TRBD1 on 6 matching bases. Germline CDR1 and CDR2: SGHAT and FQNNGV. The CDR3 length is 14 residues. Trimming took off 5 bases at V and 3 bases at J, with 13 bases between the two ends. The CDR3 protein is CASSPSAGDTEAFF. Here the CDR3 DNA reads TGTGCCAGCAGCCCGAGTGCAGGGGACACTGAAGCTTTCTTT.

There are a few counts of this clonotype. CDR3 in amino acids: CATSDLTHRGWSTGELFF. The CDR3 DNA reads TGTGCCACCAGTGATTTGACCCACAGGGGATGGAGCACCGGGGAGCTGTTTTTT. The V gene is TRBV24-1, the J gene TRBJ2-2; 7 bases match TRBD1. Trimming cost V 0 bases and J 4 bases; bases outside gene matches: 10. The germline CDR1 and CDR2 sequences are KGHDR and SFDVKD. This CDR3 contains 18 residues.

The J gene is TRBJ2-1, the V gene TRBV4-1; D might be TRBD1 (7 bases). V was clipped by 4 bases and J by 1 base, with 14 bases between them. The germline V gene encodes CDR1 MGHRA and CDR2 YSYEKL. This CDR3 is 16 amino acids long. CDR3 sequence (DNA): TGCGCCAGCAGCCCCCGCGCGGGACAGTCCTACAATGAGCAGTTCTTC. It yields the protein CASSPRAGQSYNEQFF.

This sequence joins TRBV20-1 and TRBJ1-2; no clear D gene. Germline CDR1 and CDR2: DFQATT and SNEGSKA (reference sequence). Deletions cut 1 base from V and 7 bases from J, with 7 bases between. This CDR3 is built from 11 residues. The CDR3 DNA reads as TGCAGTGCTAGAGCTGAGGGTGGCTACACCTTC. Translating gives CSARAEGGYTF.

This clonotype was found a few times. This chain links TRBV4-1 with TRBJ2-7; TRBD1 is a possible D gene (6 bases). The CDR3 consists of 15 residues. Germline CDR1 and CDR2: MGHRA and YSYEKL. Trimming removed 1 base at V and 6 bases at J, with 16 bases between. CDR3 bases: TGCGCCAGCAGCCAAGGGGGGCACAGCGAGGGCGAGCAGTACTTC. Its protein product is CASSQGGHSEGEQYF.

This clonotype occurred a few times. The chain uses TRBV5-6 and TRBJ2-3; TRBD2 might be the D (6 bases). The ends were cut back, 4 bases at V and 5 bases at J, with 14 bases in the middle. The germline V gene encodes CDR1 SGHDT and CDR2 YYEEEE. This CDR3 contains 14 residues. Here the CDR3 DNA reads TGTGCCAGCAGCCCGAAGCCGGGACTAGATACGCAGTATTTT. It encodes CASSPKPGLDTQYF.

This clonotype was counted many times. The rearrangement links TRBV20-1 to TRBJ1-1; D gene ambiguous. CDR1 is DFQATT, CDR2 SNEGSKA, per germline (reference sequence). The CDR3 sequence is 14 residues long. V shed 6 bases and J shed 3 bases, with 17 bases lying between them. The CDR3 DNA is TGCAGTGCCCCGCCCGACATAGGAGACACTGAAGCTTTCTTT. This gives the protein CSAPPDIGDTEAFF.

This clonotype has more than one count but fewer than ten. This rearrangement joins TRBV7-2 to TRBJ2-2, with unresolved D. The V end lost 5 bases, the J end lost 6 bases, and 22 bases lay between the germline ends. The CDR3 has 17 amino acids. CDR1 is SGHTA, CDR2 FQGNSA, per germline. Here the CDR3 DNA reads TGTGCCAGCAGCCCACCCCCAGGTAGACTGGATGCCGGGGAGCTGTTTTTT. Encoded protein: CASSPPPGRLDAGELFF.

This chain connects TRBV10-3 to TRBJ2-3, with TRBD1 as a possible D gene (7 bases). The CDR3 is made up of 13 amino acids. The germline CDR1 and CDR2 sequences are ENHRY and SYGVKD. Trimming took off 11 bases at V and 4 bases at J, with 16 bases between the two ends. CDR3 in amino acids: CAHGQEGADTQYF. Here the CDR3 DNA reads TGTGCCCACGGACAGGAGGGGGCAGATACGCAGTATTTT.

Comment on this clonotype: A much bigger clone sits one base away, suggesting this may be a read error. Likely a read error: the CDR3 ends without its conserved phenylalanine or tryptophan. The chain carries TRBV9 and TRBJ2-1; D is uncertain. This CDR3 is 14 amino acids long. V was trimmed by 3 bases and J by 1 base, leaving 8 bases between them. Looked up from germline, CDR1 is SGDLS and CDR2 is YYNGEE. CDR3 DNA: TGTGCCAGCAGCGGGTCCTATTCCTACAATGAGCAGTTCTTA. It translates to CASSGSYSYNEQFL.